This entry concerns a single T cell receptor beta chain. Trimming took 3 bases from V and 1 from J, leaving 18 bases between them. CDR1 KGHSH and CDR2 LQKENI come from the germline V gene. This CDR3 contains 17 residues. Authors' data handling: Amplification with reference gene primers provided the estimates of nucleated cell counts. Assay: immunoSEQ multiplex PCR; the TCRdb copy retains only in-frame clones and omits some. V, J and clone size reflect that table, while D and trimming were determined from the DNA. This table holds roughly 13,000 clones, roughly 83% found once. The data were obtained in a study of blood T cell repertoires in COVID-19. For the study at large: From the United States, Italy and Spain came samples of acute and convalescent COVID-19. PBMCs, B-cell-depleted T cells, or T cells provided the cDNA or gDNA that made up the material.

The material sequenced was peripheral blood. This sequence was found in a man in his forties or fifties with active or convalescent COVID-19. The V and J genes are TRBV18 and TRBJ1-1; no definite D call. The chain's CDR3 is CASSPRSLGWKNTEAFF. CDR3 DNA sequence: TGTGCCAGCTCACCTCGCTCGTTGGGCTGGAAGAACACTGAAGCTTTCTTT.